The present T cell receptor delta chain was sequenced within a study of Vδ1+ human thymocytes. Findings and limits, study-wide: Thymic TRG and TRD repertoires appeared highly polyclonal, with Gaussian CDR3 length distributions. TRG sequences recurred across donors, whereas TRD sequences stayed essentially private. The authors advised highly purified populations and single-cell validation. Thymic delta-chain repertoires held around 20% Vdelta2 sequences and few Vdelta3, despite high sort purity.

Between roughly 98% and 99.6% of sorted thymocytes were Vdelta1+. In the case of this clone: Antigen unknown.

The V gene's germline CDR1 is TSWWSYY and CDR2 QGS. Trimming pared 5 bases from V and 0 bases from J, leaving 22 bases between. This CDR3 comprises 18 residues. RNA was extracted from the cells and then reverse transcribed. The CDR3 regions were amplified by multiplex PCR from V-gene primers to a constant-region primer. With CATT, TCRdb re-called clones from the multiplex PCR reads. The top ten hold 0.5% of the sample, which has tens of thousands of delta-chain clones, approximately 15% seen once. Sequenced: Vdelta1+ gamma-delta thymocytes from the thymus. Subset: FACS-sorted CD3+ TCRalphabeta- TCRVdelta1+ TCRVdelta2- thymocytes. The receptor was isolated from a boy younger than two who had congenital heart surgery. J is TRDJ1 and V is TRDV1; maybe TRDD2 (6 bases). The CDR3 DNA sequence: TGTGCTCTTGGGATCGGAGTCTCCTACAGGGGGTACACCGATAAACTCATCTTT. It yields the protein CALGIGVSYRGYTDKLIF.